Detailed here is one T cell receptor (beta chain). This specimen comes from a study of blood T cell repertoires in COVID-19. Study as a whole: Acute and convalescent COVID-19 specimens originated in the United States, Italy and Spain. Nucleic acid was either cDNA or gDNA, and it came from T cells, B-cell-depleted T cells, or PBMCs.

Losses at the gene ends were 8 bases for V and 5 bases for J; bases not matched to a gene: 6. Germline CDR1 and CDR2: SEHNR and FQNEAQ (reference sequence). The CDR3 has 14 residues. In the original processing: Amplification of reference gene primers provided the estimated nucleated cell counts. This table comes from immunoSEQ multiplex PCR, and its TCRdb copy is limited to in-frame clones, with some not included. V, J and clone size reflect that table, while D and trimming were determined from the DNA. The sample includes 140,000 to 150,000 clones, approximately 80% of them seen just once. The chain links TRBV7-9 to TRBJ2-3, with 11 positions matching TRBD2. The sequenced material came from peripheral blood. The TCR comes from an older man who had recovered from COVID-19. The CDR3 reads CASLLAGVGDTQYF. The CDR3 bases are TGTGCCAGCCTACTAGCGGGAGTGGGAGATACGCAGTATTTT. Together with reference TRBV7-9 and TRBJ2-3, the CDR3 gives the full variable domain: DTGVSQNPRHKITKRGQNVTFRCDPISEHNRLYWYRQTLGQGPEFLTYFQNEAQLEKSRLLSDRFSAERPKGSFSTLEIQRTEQGDSAMYLCASLLAGVGDTQYFGPGTRLTVL.